This entry lists 17 T cell receptor beta chains sequenced from one sample in a study of cytomegalovirus exposure and HLA in healthy donors (dated by TCRdb to 2016 to 2017). The library was prepared using the immunoSEQ multiplex PCR assay. For the multiplex PCR, a mixture combining 60 forward primers for TCR Vbeta segments and 13 reverse primers for TCR Jbeta segments was used. The clones in this table, taken by TCRdb from immuneACCESS, are in-frame only. Not every clone is retained; where verified, under half of the shortfall comes from an unresolved V gene, and the cause of the rest is unknown. Within this sample are some 83,000 clones, with under 80% of them counted one time only. The leading ten clones occupy around 4.2% of the sample. Specimen: PBMCs. The receptors were sampled from a man aged 60-69 years in good health and CMV-seronegative.

This clone has a single count. The chain is built from TRBV10-2 and TRBJ2-2; maybe TRBD1 (5 bases). The CDR3 has 12 amino acids. Germline CDR1 is WSHSY and CDR2 is SAAADI. V was clipped by 7 bases and J by 5 bases, with 8 bases between them. The CDR3: CASTRATGELFF. Written as DNA, the CDR3 is TGCGCCAGCACCAGGGCGACCGGGGAGCTGTTTTTT.

The sample holds a few counts of this clone. This sequence joins TRBV14 and TRBJ2-3; 7 bases align to TRBD2. CDR1 is SGHDN, CDR2 FVKESK, per germline. The CDR3 spans 15 residues. Germline trimming cut 2 bases from V and 5 bases from J; bases unmatched to any gene: 7. CDR3 loop: CASSQLAAGRDTQYF. CDR3 in DNA: TGTGCCAGCAGCCAACTAGCGGCTGGGCGAGATACGCAGTATTTT.

The rearrangement links TRBV12-5 to TRBJ1-4, with D maybe TRBD1 (6 bases). The germline CDR1 and CDR2 sequences are LGHNT and FRNRAP. Trimming took 4 bases from V and 7 from J, leaving 10 bases between them. The CDR3 is 13 residues long. DNA of the CDR3: TGTGCTAGTGGTTCAGGGGCAGGTGAAAAACTGTTTTTT. This gives the protein CASGSGAGEKLFF.

A few counts support this clone. The rearrangement uses TRBV27 and TRBJ2-5; D unclear. The germline V and J ends were trimmed by 3 bases and 0 bases, with 8 bases remaining between them. CDR3 length: 14 amino acids. From germline, CDR1 is MNHEY and CDR2 SMNVEV (reference sequence). The CDR3 reads CASSFVGYQETQYF. The CDR3 DNA follows: TGTGCCAGCAGTTTTGTCGGGTACCAAGAGACCCAGTACTTC.

The table lists this clone with a few counts. The gene calls are TRBV9 and TRBJ1-5; D is undetermined. V was clipped by 4 bases and J by 2 bases, with 10 bases between them. Germline V gene sequence: CDR1 SGDLS, CDR2 YYNGEE. The CDR3 is 14 amino acids. CDR3 bases: TGTGCCAGCAGCCCCTCCGGTGGCAATCAGCCCCAGCATTTT. Amino acids: CASSPSGGNQPQHF.

The chain uses TRBV15 and TRBJ2-5; maybe TRBD1 (6 bases). Germline V gives CDR1 LNHNV, CDR2 YYDKDF (reference sequence). The CDR3 spans 14 residues. The ends were cut back, 5 bases at V and 4 bases at J, with 14 bases in the middle. The DNA of the CDR3 is TGTGCCACCAGCGTTTTCAGGGGTCCAGAGACCCAGTACTTC. Protein product: CATSVFRGPETQYF.

This chain's CDR3 is CASSLWGANNQPQHF. CDR3 nucleotide sequence: TGTGCCAGCAGTTTATGGGGAGCGAACAATCAGCCCCAGCATTTT. The chain employs TRBV27 and TRBJ1-5; D unclear. CDR3 length equals 15 residues. CDR1 is MNHEY, CDR2 SMNVEV, per germline (reference sequence). Trimming stripped 1 base from V and 3 bases from J, with 10 bases between.

The chain carries TRBV9 and TRBJ1-2; a weak D match, TRBD1 (6 bases). The CDR3 extends over 13 amino acids. V was pared by 3 bases and J by 4 bases, with 10 bases between. Germline CDR1 reads SGDLS; CDR2 reads YYNGEE. CDR3 amino acids: CASSGTVVYGYTF. CDR3 nucleotide sequence: TGTGCCAGCAGCGGGACAGTCGTCTATGGCTACACCTTC.

This clone was observed a handful of times. The V call is TRBV2, the J call TRBJ1-6, with D unresolved. V gave up 1 base and J gave up 9 bases, with 10 bases separating them. In germline, CDR1 is SNHLY, CDR2 FYNNEI. The CDR3 runs 14 residues. The CDR3, as DNA: TGTGCCAGCAGTGAAGGTCCTCCGGGTTCACCCCTCCACTTT. Residues: CASSEGPPGSPLHF.

V is TRBV9 and J is TRBJ1-1; D perhaps matches TRBD1 (6 bases). Between the trimmed V and J ends, which lost 3 bases and 2 bases, there was a span of 14 bases. Germline CDR1 and CDR2: SGDLS and YYNGEE. The CDR3 extends over 15 amino acids. CDR3 in DNA: TGTGCCAGCAGCGACAAGACAGGAACTAACACTGAAGCTTTCTTT. Translated: CASSDKTGTNTEAFF. Combining the CDR3 with reference TRBV9 and TRBJ1-1 gives the whole variable domain DSGVTQTPKHLITATGQRVTLRCSPRSGDLSVYWYQQSLDQGLQFLIQYYNGEERAKGNILERFSAQQFPDLHSELNLSSLELGDSALYFCASSDKTGTNTEAFFGQGTRLTVV.

Here the CDR3 DNA reads TGTGCCAGCAGCGCGGTGGTTAGGACACCCTATGAAAAACTGTTTTTT. Protein sequence: CASSAVVRTPYEKLFF. This chain uses TRBV2 with TRBJ1-4, with D perhaps matching TRBD1 (5 bases). Germline V lookup: CDR1 SNHLY, CDR2 FYNNEI. This CDR3 comprises 16 residues. V was clipped by 6 bases and J by 6 bases, with 20 bases between them. Full variable domain (missing parts from reference TRBV2 and TRBJ1-4): EPEVTQTPSHQVTQMGQEVILRCVPISNHLYFYWYRQILGQKVEFLVSFYNNEISEKSEIFDDQFSVERPDGSNFTLKIRSTKLEDSAMYFCASSAVVRTPYEKLFFGSGTQLSVL.

This sequence joins TRBV5-1 and TRBJ2-7; possibly TRBD1 for D (5 bases). The CDR3 covers 13 residues. Germline values: CDR1 SGHRS, CDR2 YFSETQ. The ends were cut back, 2 bases at V and 3 bases at J, with 9 bases in the middle. The CDR3 region has the DNA TGCGCCAGCAGCTTACAGGTGGGCTACGAGCAGTACTTC. Protein: CASSLQVGYEQYF.

The genes are TRBV19 and TRBJ2-1; TRBD1 agrees at 9 bases. CDR1 is LNHDA, CDR2 SQIVND, per germline (reference sequence). Trimming at V came to 6 bases and at J to 2 bases, leaving 8 bases not matched to a gene. The CDR3 is made up of 16 amino acids. The CDR3 spells CASSLGQGNPYNEQFF. The CDR3 DNA sequence: TGTGCCAGTAGCTTGGGACAGGGAAATCCCTACAATGAGCAGTTCTTC.

The chain uses TRBV30 and TRBJ2-7; 9 positions agree with TRBD2. In germline, CDR1 is GTSNPN, CDR2 SVGIG (reference sequence). The V and J ends lost 3 bases and 6 bases, in that order; junction bases with no gene match: 21. The CDR3 is made up of 18 amino acids. Written as DNA, the CDR3 is TGTGCCTGGAGCCGCACCATTAGAGGTAGCGGGGGCCCGCTCGAGCAGTACTTC. The encoded protein is CAWSRTIRGSGGPLEQYF.

The rearrangement joins TRBV6-1 to TRBJ2-7; possible D gene TRBD1, 5 bases. V was shortened by 0 bases and J by 3 bases, with 15 bases between the two germline ends. Germline CDR1 is MNHNS and CDR2 is SASEGT. The CDR3 is 16 residues long. The CDR3 loop reads CASSEALLRAGYEQYF. CDR3 DNA sequence: TGTGCCAGCAGTGAAGCGCTTCTCAGGGCCGGCTACGAGCAGTACTTC.

The chain has TRBV13 and TRBJ2-7, with TRBD2 matching over 9 bases. CDR3 length: 16 residues. J gave up 4 bases and V 3 bases, and 10 bases lay outside the gene matches. Germline V CDR1 and CDR2: PRHDT, FYEKMQ (reference sequence). CDR3 bases: TGTGCCAGCAGCTTGGCGGGAGCGGGGGGTCAGTACGAGCAGTACTTC. Its protein is CASSLAGAGGQYEQYF.

The chain uses TRBV4-2 and TRBJ2-1, with D perhaps TRBD2 (5 bases). Between the trimmed V and J ends, which lost 2 bases and 7 bases, there was a span of 9 bases. Looked up from germline, CDR1 is LGHNA and CDR2 is YNFKEQ. The CDR3 spans 13 residues. CDR3 sequence: CASSQTRGNEQFF. The DNA for the CDR3 is TGTGCCAGCAGCCAAACCCGAGGGAATGAGCAGTTCTTC.